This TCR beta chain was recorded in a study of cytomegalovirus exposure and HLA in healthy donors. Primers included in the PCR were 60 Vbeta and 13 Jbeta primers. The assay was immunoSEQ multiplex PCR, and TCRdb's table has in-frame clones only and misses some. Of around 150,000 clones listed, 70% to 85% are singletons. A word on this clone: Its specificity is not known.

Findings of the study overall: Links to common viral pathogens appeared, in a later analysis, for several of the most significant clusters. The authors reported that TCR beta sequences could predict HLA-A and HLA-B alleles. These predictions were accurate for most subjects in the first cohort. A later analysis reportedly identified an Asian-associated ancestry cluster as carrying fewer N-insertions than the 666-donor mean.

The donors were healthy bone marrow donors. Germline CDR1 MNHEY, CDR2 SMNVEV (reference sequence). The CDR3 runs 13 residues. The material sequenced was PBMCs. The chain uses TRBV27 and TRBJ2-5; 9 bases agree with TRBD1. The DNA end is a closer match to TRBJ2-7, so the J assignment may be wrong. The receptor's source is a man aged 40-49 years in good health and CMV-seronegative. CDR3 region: CASRPGQGYEQYF. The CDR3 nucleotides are TGTGCCAGCAGACCGGGACAGGGTTACGAGCAGTACTTC.